Listed below are T cell receptor beta chains from one sample, sequenced in a study of cytomegalovirus exposure and HLA in healthy donors. Clones were sequenced by immunoSEQ multiplex PCR, and TCRdb holds only the in-frame ones, with some missing. The sample consists of approximately 190,000 clones, around 90% of them appearing once. The sequenced material came from PBMCs. The receptors derive from a boy younger than 10 in good health and CMV-seronegative. The CDR3 runs from the conserved cysteine through the conserved F or W. The D gene is left open where the match is weak. For some rows the clone size is stated as once, few or many, or as a class when expanded; others skip it.

V	size	D	J	DNA	CDR3
TRBV10-1	-	TRBD2	TRBJ2-1	TGCGCCAGCAGTGAGTTTGCGGGGGGTTCCTACAATGAGCAGTTCTTC	CASSEFAGGSYNEQFF
TRBV6-6	-	-	TRBJ1-1	TGTGCCAGCAGTTTACCGGGGAGCGGCACTGAAGCTTTCTTT	CASSLPGSGTEAFF
TRBV28	-	-	TRBJ1-5	TGTGCCAGCAGTTTAACAGGAAGGGGCAATCAGCCCCAGCATTTT	CASSLTGRGNQPQHF
TRBV9	-	TRBD1	TRBJ1-1	TGTGCCAGCAGCGCGTTGACAGGGGTGAACACTGAAGCTTTCTTT	CASSALTGVNTEAFF
TRBV2	-	TRBD2	TRBJ2-2	TGTGCCAGCAGTGTTCCTAGCGGGGGGATCGGGGAGCTGTTTTTT	CASSVPSGGIGELFF
TRBV7-9	-	-	TRBJ2-1	TGTTCCAGCAGCCTCTCGAACAGGGTGGGCAATGAGCAGTTCTTC	CSSSLSNRVGNEQFF
TRBV5-1	once	-	TRBJ2-7	TGCGCCAGCAGCTTGGGGGTTTCTAGCCGCGGGGCATCCTACGAGCAGTACTTC	CASSLGVSSRGASYEQYF
TRBV7-7	-	-	TRBJ2-7	TGTGCCAGCAGCCCGACGGACTTCTCCTACGAGCAGTACTTC	CASSPTDFSYEQYF
TRBV19	-	TRBD2	TRBJ2-3	TGTGCCAGTAGTCATCAGCCTAGCGGGGGGGCCTCTAGAGATACGCAGTATTTT	CASSHQPSGGASRDTQYF
TRBV5-8	once	-	TRBJ2-7	TGTGCCAGCAGCTTCAGGGTCCCTCGGGAGCAGTACTTC	CASSFRVPREQYF
TRBV5-4	-	-	TRBJ2-1	TGTGCCAGCAGCTTGGAGGGGGGGCTCCCCTACAATGAGCAGTTCTTC	CASSLEGGLPYNEQFF
TRBV9	-	-	TRBJ2-2	TGTGCCAGCAGTGAGGGTCCACCTGCCACCGGGGAGCTGTTTTTT	CASSEGPPATGELFF
TRBV6-5	-	TRBD1	TRBJ2-7	TGTGCCAGCAGCCCCGACAGGGATTACGAGCAGTACTTC	CASSPDRDYEQYF
TRBV11-2	-	TRBD2	TRBJ2-7	TGTGCCAGCAGCTTAACTAGCGGGAGGGGTAGCTCAGGGGAGCAGTACTTC	CASSLTSGRGSSGEQYF
TRBV28	-	-	TRBJ1-2	TGTGCCAGCAGTTCATATCTAGGAGCCCCCGACTATGGCTACACCTTC	CASSSYLGAPDYGYTF
TRBV30	-	-	TRBJ1-4	TGTGCCTGGAGGGGAGATCGGAGAATTAATGAAAAACTGTTTTTT	CAWRGDRRINEKLFF
TRBV27	-	TRBD2	TRBJ2-7	TGTGCCAGCAGACGACTAGCGTCCCACGAGCAGTACTTC	CASRRLASHEQYF
TRBV11-2	-	-	TRBJ2-7	TGTGCCAGCAGCTTATTCGTGTCTCGATCAGGGCCTGTGGTTTACGAGCAGTACTTC	CASSLFVSRSGPVVYEQYF
TRBV13	-	TRBD2	TRBJ2-2	TGTGCCAGCAGCTTCCAGCGGGGGAACACCGGGGAGCTGTTTTTT	CASSFQRGNTGELFF
TRBV29-1	-	-	TRBJ2-2	TGCAGCGTGGAAAAACTAGCTCGGGGCACCGGGGAGCTGTTTTTT	CSVEKLARGTGELFF
TRBV7-9	-	-	TRBJ1-1	TGTGCCAGCAGGTTACCCTCGGCGGGGACTGAAGCTTTCTTT	CASRLPSAGTEAFF
TRBV6-5	-	-	TRBJ2-5	TGTGCCAGCAGTTCCCCCAGCGGCAGCCAAGAGACCCAGTACTTC	CASSSPSGSQETQYF
TRBV27	-	-	TRBJ1-1	TGTGCCAGCAGTTTACTCAGGGTAACAGGGAGGGACACTGAAGCTTTCTTT	CASSLLRVTGRDTEAFF